Following are 30 T cell receptor beta chains from one sample sequenced in a study of blood T cells in healthy people across ages (dated by TCRdb to about 2015). The library was prepared using 5' RACE. Instrument used: Illumina HiSeq 2500. A second PCR of roughly 6 to 11 cycles was performed with a sample-barcoded 5' primer and a J-beta primer mix. TCRdb ran its own pipeline on the public reads, namely fastp trimming at Q25 and MiXCR clone calling, and kept in-frame beta chains. Rows merge per CDR3 protein into single entries with the most common DNA and genes. Recorded for this sample are roughly 1 million distinct CDR3 sequences; roughly a quarter of them occurred a single time. Less than 0.85% of the sample rests with the top ten. The data also belong to a second study, concerning T cells of mothers and their children.

The sequenced material came from blood. The receptors originated from a girl aged 2 to 9 in good health.

This clonotype was seen a handful of times. This sequence joins TRBV5-1 and TRBJ2-5; TRBD1 is a possible D gene (5 bases). CDR3 length: 13 amino acids. Germline lookup yields CDR1 SGHRS and CDR2 YFSETQ. The V end was cut by 4 bases, the J end by 8 bases, with 15 bases between. The DNA for the CDR3 is TGCGCCAGCAGCGTGACAGTCAGGTTTACCCAGTACTTC. Its protein is CASSVTVRFTQYF.

This clonotype was detected only a few times. This rearrangement joins TRBV29-1 to TRBJ2-5, with TRBD2 identical over 10 bases. The CDR3 length is 13 residues. Unmatched junction bases numbered 2, after V lost 2 bases and J lost 5 bases. Germline V gives CDR1 SQVTM, CDR2 ANQGSEA. CDR3 nucleotides: TGCAGCGTTGAACTAGCGGGAGTGGAGACCCAGTACTTC. It encodes CSVELAGVETQYF. The full variable domain, rest sourced from reference TRBV29-1 and TRBJ2-5, is SAVISQKPSRDICQRGTSLTIQCQVDSQVTMMFWYRQQPGQSLTLIATANQGSEATYESGFVIDKFPISRPNLTFSTLTVSNMSPEDSSIYLCSVELAGVETQYFGPGTRLLVL.

This clonotype appeared a few times. The chain uses TRBV29-1 and TRBJ2-1; 8 bases are shared with TRBD2. The junction had 13 bases not matched to a gene; V was cut back by 7 bases and J by 5 bases. The CDR3 totals 15 residues. The germline V gene has CDR1 SQVTM and CDR2 ANQGSEA. The chain's CDR3 is CSASRPGRADNEQFF. The DNA of the CDR3 is TGCAGCGCTTCCCGCCCCGGGAGGGCCGACAATGAGCAGTTCTTC.

This clonotype was counted only a few times. The genes are TRBV11-1 and TRBJ2-2, with D unresolved. The CDR3 contains 10 residues. Germline V gives CDR1 SGHAT, CDR2 FQDESV (reference sequence). Trimming shortened V by 4 bases and J by 10 bases, and 4 bases separated the two germline ends. CDR3 DNA sequence: TGTGCCAGCAGCTCCCAGGAGCTGTTTTTT. Translated, it gives CASSSQELFF.

The chain's CDR3 is CASSLALRPVFF. The DNA of the CDR3 is TGTGCCAGCAGTTTAGCGCTAAGACCGGTGTTTTTT. The J gene is TRBJ1-4, the V gene TRBV12-3 or TRBV12-4; no firm D call. The V end was cut by 0 bases, the J end by 15 bases, with 11 bases between. The CDR3 is 12 amino acids.

Remarks on this clonotype: A read error may account for a junction end that differs from germline. The chain recombines TRBV6-5 with TRBJ2-1; 7 positions match TRBD2. The CDR3 sequence is 19 residues long. Germline CDR1 reads MNHEY; CDR2 reads SVGAGI. The CDR3 sequence is CASSYSGLAAPSYNNEQFF. In DNA form, the CDR3 reads TGTGCCAGCAGCTACTCTGGGCTAGCGGCCCCGTCCTACAACAATGAGCAGTTCTTC.

This chain connects TRBV7-9 to TRBJ1-4; 7 bases fit TRBD1. CDR3 length equals 15 residues. J lost 2 bases, V lost 4 bases, and 4 bases had no gene match. Germline CDR1 is SEHNR and CDR2 is FQNEAQ (reference sequence). As DNA, the CDR3 is TGTGCCAGCAGCTGGGGGACAGCGACTAATGAAAAACTGTTTTTT. It encodes CASSWGTATNEKLFF.

The chain employs TRBV5-1 and TRBJ1-4; the D is unclear. This CDR3 contains 14 residues. Per the germline V gene, CDR1 is SGHRS and CDR2 is YFSETQ. V shed 4 bases and J shed 6 bases, with 13 bases lying between them. This CDR3 reads CASSRSSGDEKLFF. CDR3 in DNA: TGCGCCAGCAGCCGGTCGTCCGGGGATGAAAAACTGTTTTTT.

V gene TRBV5-6 combines with J gene TRBJ2-5; maybe TRBD1 (5 bases). The CDR3 contains 15 residues. CDR1 and CDR2 from the germline V gene are SGHDT and YYEEEE. V was clipped by 4 bases and J by 9 bases, with 22 bases between them. The CDR3 loop reads CASSPTGANPPAQYF. The CDR3 region has the DNA TGTGCCAGCAGCCCAACTGGGGCCAACCCTCCAGCCCAGTACTTC.

This clonotype occurred a few times. The chain carries TRBV5-1 and TRBJ1-1, with D perhaps matching TRBD1 (5 bases). The germline CDR1 and CDR2 sequences are SGHRS and YFSETQ. The V end lost 4 bases, the J end lost 3 bases, and 13 bases lay between the germline ends. This CDR3 region has 14 residues. CDR3 sequence (DNA): TGCGCCAGCAGCGCCGGGACGCTTTACACTGAAGCTTTCTTT. Its translation: CASSAGTLYTEAFF. Variable domain in full (rest from reference TRBV5-1 and TRBJ1-1): KAGVTQTPRYLIKTRGQQVTLSCSPISGHRSVSWYQQTPGQGLQFLFEYFSETQRNKGNFPGRFSGRQFSNSRSEMNVSTLELGDSALYLCASSAGTLYTEAFFGQGTRLTVV.

The V gene is TRBV20-1, the J gene TRBJ2-3; D is perhaps TRBD2 (6 bases). CDR3 length: 13 residues. The V gene's germline CDR1 is DFQATT and CDR2 SNEGSKA (reference sequence). V shed 5 bases and J shed 6 bases, with 15 bases lying between them. The CDR3 reads CSALAVSIDTQYF. The CDR3 DNA reads TGCAGTGCTTTAGCGGTTTCTATTGATACGCAGTATTTT.

This chain uses TRBV12-3 or TRBV12-4 with TRBJ2-4, with no clear D. Trimming pared 4 bases from V and 1 base from J, leaving 8 bases between. The CDR3 totals 14 residues. DNA for the CDR3: TGTGCCAGCAGTTCGAGTGGGGCCAAAAACATTCAGTACTTC. This sequence encodes CASSSSGAKNIQYF.

V gene TRBV3-1 combines with J gene TRBJ2-1; TRBD2 aligns across 9 bases. The CDR3 spans 17 residues. Losses at the gene ends were 2 bases for V and 8 bases for J; bases not matched to a gene: 13. Per germline, CDR1 LGHDT and CDR2 YNNKEL (reference sequence). The CDR3 sequence: CASSQNALGREGHEQFF. Here the CDR3 DNA reads TGTGCCAGCAGCCAAAACGCACTGGGGCGGGAGGGCCATGAGCAGTTCTTC.

J is TRBJ1-4 and V is TRBV20-1; 9 bases map to TRBD1. This CDR3 has 13 residues. The germline V gene encodes CDR1 DFQATT and CDR2 SNEGSKA (reference sequence). Trimming at V came to 4 bases and at J to 5 bases, leaving 2 bases not matched to a gene. Here the CDR3 reads CSAIGQGNEKLFF. Written as DNA, the CDR3 is TGCAGTGCTATTGGACAGGGGAATGAAAAACTGTTTTTT.

The chain couples TRBV4-3 to TRBJ2-7, with D hard to call. Trimming stripped 0 bases from V and 2 bases from J, with 11 bases between. Germline loops: CDR1 LGHNA, CDR2 YSLEER. This CDR3 has 15 amino acids. The CDR3 sequence is CASSQDYPETYEQYF. CDR3 in DNA: TGCGCCAGCAGCCAAGATTACCCGGAAACCTACGAGCAGTACTTC.

Concerning this clonotype: A read error may explain this, as a much larger clone is one base away. V is TRBV5-6 and J is TRBJ2-1, with D possibly TRBD2 on 5 matching bases. Trimming cost V 2 bases and J 8 bases, with 11 bases left between them. The CDR3 extends over 13 amino acids. Germline assignment: CDR1 SGHDT and CDR2 YYEEEE. This CDR3 reads CASSFLGGYEQFF. Here the CDR3 DNA reads TGTGCCAGCAGCTTTCTAGGAGGTTATGAGCAGTTCTTC.

The DNA for the CDR3 is TGTGCCAGCAGCTTAGGGACAGGGGCAGCGCACGAGCAGTACTTC. Protein sequence: CASSLGTGAAHEQYF. The chain has TRBV5-6 and TRBJ2-7; 10 bases line up with TRBD1. Germline V lookup: CDR1 SGHDT, CDR2 YYEEEE. This CDR3 has 15 residues. Germline trimming cut 2 bases from V and 5 bases from J; bases unmatched to any gene: 7.

The chain is built from TRBV7-9 and TRBJ2-7, with TRBD1 identical over 8 bases. The V gene end was trimmed by 5 bases and the J gene end by 5 bases; junction bases not matched to a gene: 8. Germline values: CDR1 SEHNR, CDR2 FQNEAQ (reference sequence). This CDR3 is 14 amino acids long. The CDR3 DNA reads as TGTGCCAGCAGCAAAACAGGGGGTGGGGACGAGCAGTACTTC. Amino acids: CASSKTGGGDEQYF.

The chain combines TRBV20-1 with TRBJ2-7; D unclear. The germline V and J ends were trimmed by 3 bases and 0 bases, with 6 bases remaining between them. The germline V gene has CDR1 DFQATT and CDR2 SNEGSKA (reference sequence). The CDR3 has 12 amino acids. CDR3: CSASLASYEQYF. The CDR3 DNA is TGCAGTGCTAGTCTGGCCTCCTACGAGCAGTACTTC.

A remark on this clonotype: A read error may account for a junction end that differs from germline. The rearrangement links TRBV7-3 to TRBJ1-6, with D perhaps TRBD1 (6 bases). The germline CDR1 and CDR2 sequences are SGHTA and FQGTGA. The CDR3 extends over 14 amino acids. The CDR3, as DNA: TGTGCCAGTAGCTTACAGGGCCCGGGGTCACCCCTCCACTTT. It codes for CASSLQGPGSPLHF. The whole variable domain, filled in from reference TRBV7-3 and TRBJ1-6, reads GAGVSQTPSNKVTEKGKYVELRCDPISGHTALYWYRQSLGQGPEFLIYFQGTGAADDSGLPNDRFFAVRPEGSVSTLKIQRTERGDSAVYLCASSLQGPGSPLHFGNGTRLTVT.

This clonotype was counted between two and nine times. At one of its ends the junction is not consistent with the germline gene, which may arise from a read error. The chain links TRBV29-1 to TRBJ2-1; D perhaps matches TRBD1 (5 bases). The CDR3 sequence is 12 residues long. Looked up from germline, CDR1 is SQVTM and CDR2 is ANQGSEA. The CDR3 coding sequence is TGCAGCGCCGATCCCAGGGAAAATGTGCAGTTCTTC. Translating gives CSADPRENVQFF.

This chain links TRBV7-2 with TRBJ2-7; 7 bases match TRBD1. This CDR3 is built from 15 residues. After removal of 0 bases from V and 3 bases from J, the junction contained 5 bases not matched to a gene. The germline V gene has CDR1 SGHTA and CDR2 FQGNSA. CDR3 in amino acids: CASSLARAGGYEQYF. In DNA form, the CDR3 reads TGTGCCAGCAGCTTAGCCCGTGCAGGGGGCTACGAGCAGTACTTC.

In DNA, the CDR3 is TGCAGCGTTGTATGGCAGAACCTGTATTTT. This codes for CSVVWQNLYF. The chain has TRBV29-1 and TRBJ2-3; D is uncertain. The CDR3 sequence is 10 residues long. Germline V gives CDR1 SQVTM, CDR2 ANQGSEA. Trimming pared 4 bases from V and 14 bases from J, leaving 13 bases between.

This clonotype was seen a few times. The rearrangement joins TRBV29-1 to TRBJ2-6; D might be TRBD2 (5 bases). Germline CDR1 reads SQVTM; CDR2 reads ANQGSEA. This CDR3 has 14 amino acids. V was trimmed by 6 bases and J by 3 bases, leaving 12 bases between them. CDR3 in DNA: TGCAGCGTAGACGAGGGATTTGGGGCCAACGTCCTGACTTTC. Protein sequence: CSVDEGFGANVLTF.

V usage is TRBV29-1 and J usage is TRBJ1-5; 7 bases are shared with TRBD1. There are 14 residues in the CDR3. V lost 2 bases, J lost 2 bases, and 3 bases stayed unmatched. Germline CDR1 is SQVTM and CDR2 is ANQGSEA. Here the CDR3 reads CSVEITGGNQPQHF. CDR3 in DNA: TGCAGCGTTGAAATTACAGGGGGCAATCAGCCCCAGCATTTT.

V and J are TRBV12-3 or TRBV12-4 and TRBJ1-3; TRBD1 is a possible D gene (5 bases). The CDR3 spans 15 residues. Trimming cost V 6 bases and J 9 bases, with 21 bases left between them. DNA of the CDR3: TGTGCCAGCAGCTTGGTGGGGCCTCGAAGAACCACCATATATTTT. This gives the protein CASSLVGPRRTTIYF.

The chain uses TRBV5-1 and TRBJ2-5; perhaps TRBD1 as D (6 bases). The J call is uncertain, as TRBJ2-1 better fits the DNA end. CDR3 length: 15 residues. Germline lookup yields CDR1 SGHRS and CDR2 YFSETQ. The CDR3 DNA is TGCGCCAGCAGCTTGGGTAATACAGGGAACAATGAGCAGTTCTTC. The encoded protein is CASSLGNTGNNEQFF.

This clonotype has only a few counts. This chain links TRBV29-1 with TRBJ2-7, with D possibly being TRBD2 (5 bases). The CDR3 has 14 amino acids. CDR1 SQVTM and CDR2 ANQGSEA come from the germline V gene. With 6 bases removed from V and 1 base from J, the gap between germline ends came to 16 bases. CDR3 DNA sequence: TGCAGCGTCGGCGGTGAGGGAATTTCCTACGAGCAGTACTTC. Translating gives CSVGGEGISYEQYF.

This clonotype was counted a few times. CDR3 amino acids: CASRHLWAATNEKLFF. Written as DNA, the CDR3 is TGTGCCAGCAGACATCTGTGGGCCGCAACTAATGAAAAACTGTTTTTT. V and J are TRBV27 and TRBJ1-4, with D unresolved. Germline CDR1 reads MNHEY; CDR2 reads SMNVEV (reference sequence). With 6 bases removed from V and 0 bases from J, the gap between germline ends came to 14 bases. CDR3 length equals 16 residues.

On this clonotype itself: Given the absence of the conserved phenylalanine or tryptophan at the CDR3 end, a read error is likely. The chain recombines TRBV7-3 with TRBJ2-1; D gene uncertain. Trimming took 11 bases from V and 6 from J, leaving 14 bases between them. The germline CDR1 and CDR2 sequences are SGHTA and FQGTGA. The CDR3 length is 12 residues. The CDR3 protein is CAGSDSGNEQFC. The CDR3 DNA reads TGTGCCGGCTCTGATTCTGGCAATGAGCAGTTCTGC.